The TCR beta chain under discussion was sequenced for a study of Ad26.COV2.S vaccination and SARS-CoV-2 variants. TCRdb's copy holds only in-frame clones and misses some; the assay was immunoSEQ multiplex PCR. The sample consists of around 450,000 clones, 80% to 95% of them appearing once. Germline V gene sequence: CDR1 MNHEY, CDR2 SVGEGT. Deletions cut 1 base from V and 0 bases from J, with 4 bases between. The CDR3 is 15 residues long. The treatment: some 20 received Ad26.COV2.S at low or high dose, single or two shots; roughly 5 received placebo; per-sample allocation not given. Specimen acquisition occurred on day 63 following the initial vaccine or placebo injection.

The V gene is TRBV6-2 or TRBV6-3, the J gene TRBJ2-6, with D unresolved. This specimen consisted of peripheral blood, obtained in a trial of Ad26.COV2.S vaccine versus placebo. This sequence was found in a person between 18 and 59 years old who received the Ad26.COV2.S COVID-19 vaccine or a placebo. CDR3 in amino acids: CASSYWHSGANVLTF. The CDR3 coding sequence is TGTGCCAGCAGTTACTGGCACTCTGGGGCCAACGTCCTGACTTTC.